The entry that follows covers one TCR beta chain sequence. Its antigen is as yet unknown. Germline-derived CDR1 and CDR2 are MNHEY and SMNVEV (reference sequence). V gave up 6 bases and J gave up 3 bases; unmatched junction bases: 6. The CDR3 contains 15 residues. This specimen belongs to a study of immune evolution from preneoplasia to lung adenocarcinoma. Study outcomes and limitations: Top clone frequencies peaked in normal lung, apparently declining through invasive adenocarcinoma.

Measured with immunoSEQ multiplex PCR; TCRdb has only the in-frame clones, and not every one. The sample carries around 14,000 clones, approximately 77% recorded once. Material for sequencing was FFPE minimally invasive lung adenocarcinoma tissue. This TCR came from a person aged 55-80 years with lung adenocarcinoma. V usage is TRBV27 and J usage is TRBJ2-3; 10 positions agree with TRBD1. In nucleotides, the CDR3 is TGTGCCAGCAGGCGCGGGACAGGGGCGACAGATACGCAGTATTTT. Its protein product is CASRRGTGATDTQYF.